Following are 26 T cell receptor beta chains from one sample sequenced in a study of OX40 agonist ivuxolimab in advanced cancers. Sequencing used immunoSEQ multiplex PCR; TCRdb keeps in-frame clones, though not all of them. The data contain about 84,000 clones, roughly nine tenths of them singletons. Sequencing was performed on CD4+ or CD8+ T cells sorted from blood, taken in a trial of the OX40 agonist ivuxolimab. All receptors derive from an adult with an advanced solid tumor such as melanoma, head and neck, liver or kidney cancer.

The chain uses TRBV9 and TRBJ2-3, with 7 bases identical to TRBD2. V dropped 1 base and J dropped 0; count of bases not matched to a gene: 2. Looked up from germline, CDR1 is SGDLS and CDR2 is YYNGEE. The CDR3 spans 15 residues. CDR3 in amino acids: CASSVPAGSTDTQYF. CDR3 sequence (DNA): TGTGCCAGCAGCGTACCAGCGGGAAGCACAGATACGCAGTATTTT.

The rearrangement links TRBV7-6 to TRBJ2-2; unclear D gene. Deletions cut 1 base from V and 0 bases from J, with 9 bases between. Germline CDR1 reads SGHVS; CDR2 reads FNYEAQ. The CDR3 is made up of 16 amino acids. The CDR3 nucleotides read TGTGCCAGCAGCTTAGAAACAGCCGCGAACACCGGGGAGCTGTTTTTT. Translated: CASSLETAANTGELFF.

The V gene is TRBV11-3, the J gene TRBJ2-2; no firm D call. Looked up from germline, CDR1 is SGHNT and CDR2 is YENEEA. This CDR3 has 13 residues. With 5 bases removed from V and 2 bases from J, the gap between germline ends came to 6 bases. The CDR3 coding sequence is TGTGCCAGCAGCCCCGGAAACACCGGGGAGCTGTTTTTT. Translated, it gives CASSPGNTGELFF.

For this clone: The junction departs from germline at one end; a sequencing error may be responsible. The chain is built from TRBV30 and TRBJ1-5; 9 bases agree with TRBD1. The CDR3 is 15 residues long. Germline CDR1 is GTSNPN and CDR2 is SVGIG (reference sequence). Here the CDR3 reads CAWRPDRGPNQAQHF. CDR3 nucleotide sequence: TGTGCCTGGAGGCCGGACAGGGGCCCGAATCAGGCCCAGCATTTT.

This clone was observed a single time. The V gene is TRBV19, the J gene TRBJ1-5; maybe TRBD1 (5 bases). Trimming left V 3 bases short and J 4 bases short, with 7 bases between. This CDR3 is built from 13 residues. The germline CDR1 and CDR2 sequences are LNHDA and SQIVND (reference sequence). For the CDR3, the DNA is TGTGCCAGTAGTATGCAGGGAAATCAGCCCCAGCATTTT. Translating it yields CASSMQGNQPQHF.

This chain uses TRBV18 with TRBJ1-1; D might be TRBD1 (5 bases). The germline CDR1 and CDR2 sequences are KGHSH and LQKENI. The CDR3 loop spans 13 amino acids. Trimming took 4 bases from V and 1 from J, leaving 7 bases between them. For the CDR3, the DNA is TGTGCCAGCTCACACGGGACGAACACTGAAGCTTTCTTT. This encodes CASSHGTNTEAFF.

The J gene is TRBJ1-1, the V gene TRBV7-9, with 8 bases that match TRBD1. The CDR3 loop spans 15 amino acids. V lost 3 bases, J lost 9 bases, and 12 bases stayed unmatched. Germline CDR1 and CDR2: SEHNR and FQNEAQ (reference sequence). CDR3 nucleotides: TGTGCCAGCAGCTTGGGGCAGGGGGCGCCGGGTAAAGCTTTCTTT. Translated, it gives CASSLGQGAPGKAFF.

The chain joins TRBV4-1 to TRBJ1-2, with unresolved D. The CDR3 has 17 residues. Germline CDR1 and CDR2: MGHRA and YSYEKL. Trimming took off 0 bases at V and 11 bases at J, with 25 bases between the two ends. The CDR3 spells CASSQDEGTGRPTPYTF. CDR3 nucleotide sequence: TGCGCCAGCAGCCAAGATGAAGGTACGGGAAGACCCACACCTTACACCTTC.

This clone was observed once. The rearrangement joins TRBV15 to TRBJ2-1; 12 bases match TRBD2. Trimming removed 5 bases from V and 13 bases from J; junction bases left unmatched: 9. The CDR3 contains 14 residues. Germline values: CDR1 LNHNV, CDR2 YYDKDF (reference sequence). The CDR3 loop reads CATSVRLAGDYQFF. CDR3 nucleotides: TGTGCCACCAGCGTCAGACTAGCGGGGGATTACCAGTTCTTC.

The chain employs TRBV4-1 and TRBJ1-2; D gene ambiguous. Germline values: CDR1 MGHRA, CDR2 YSYEKL. The CDR3 contains 15 residues. Deletions cut 0 bases from V and 1 base from J, with 9 bases between. CDR3 coding DNA: TGCGCCAGCAGCCAAGAGGTCCGCTTTAACTATGGCTACACCTTC. Translation: CASSQEVRFNYGYTF.

This chain uses TRBV10-1 with TRBJ2-5; D is possibly TRBD1 (6 bases). The CDR3 is 12 amino acids. Per the germline V gene, CDR1 is WNHNN and CDR2 is SYGVQD (reference sequence). V was cut by 11 bases and J by 0 bases, with 10 bases left in between. In nucleotides, the CDR3 is TGCGCCTCCGGACAGAACCAAGAGACCCAGTACTTC. Amino acid sequence: CASGQNQETQYF.

In nucleotides, the CDR3 is TGTGCCAGCAGCAGGACGGGACAGGTTGGCAATCAGCCCCAGCATTTT. Translated: CASSRTGQVGNQPQHF. The gene calls are TRBV5-5 and TRBJ1-5, with 8 bases matching TRBD1. Per germline, CDR1 SGHKS and CDR2 YYEKEE (reference sequence). Unmatched junction bases numbered 8, after V lost 4 bases and J lost 2 bases. The CDR3 has 16 amino acids.

The rearrangement links TRBV6-5 to TRBJ2-7; D not resolved. Trimming pared 2 bases from V and 3 bases from J, leaving 17 bases between. The CDR3 runs 16 residues. CDR1 MNHEY and CDR2 SVGAGI come from the germline V gene. Written as DNA, the CDR3 is TGTGCCAGCAGTTACCAGGACGCACGGATGAACTACGAGCAGTACTTC. Its protein is CASSYQDARMNYEQYF.

The chain has TRBV19 and TRBJ1-3; 9 nucleotides align to TRBD1. Trimming removed 3 bases from V and 8 bases from J; junction bases left unmatched: 5. This CDR3 spans 14 amino acids. Germline-derived CDR1 and CDR2 are LNHDA and SQIVND (reference sequence). The CDR3 loop is CASSMDRGGDTIYF. The CDR3 coding sequence is TGTGCCAGTAGTATGGACAGGGGAGGAGACACCATATATTTT.

The chain joins TRBV11-2 to TRBJ2-7; no clear D gene. From germline, CDR1 is SGHAT and CDR2 FQNNGV. This CDR3 has 14 residues. V gave up 0 bases and J gave up 0 bases, with 6 bases separating them. CDR3 residues: CASSLEISSYEQYF. The CDR3 DNA sequence: TGTGCCAGCAGCTTAGAAATCTCCTCCTACGAGCAGTACTTC.

The V gene is TRBV4-3, the J gene TRBJ2-7; possibly TRBD1 for D (7 bases). This CDR3 spans 13 amino acids. In germline, CDR1 is LGHNA, CDR2 YSLEER. V lost 0 bases and J lost 9, with 12 bases in between. The CDR3 bases are TGCGCCAGCAGCCAAGATAGGGGGGACAGGCAGTACTTC. Translated: CASSQDRGDRQYF.

The genes are TRBV2 and TRBJ2-7, with 14 positions matching TRBD2. The germline CDR1 and CDR2 sequences are SNHLY and FYNNEI. V gave up 6 bases and J gave up 3 bases; unmatched junction bases: 4. The CDR3 extends over 15 amino acids. The CDR3 here is CASRRLAGGFYEQYV. The CDR3 DNA follows: TGTGCCAGCAGGCGACTAGCGGGGGGGTTCTACGAGCAGTACGTC.

The gene calls are TRBV6-1 and TRBJ1-5; a possible D gene is TRBD1 (6 bases). This CDR3 has 15 amino acids. Germline CDR1 reads MNHNS; CDR2 reads SASEGT. Trimming removed 6 bases from V and 0 bases from J, with 12 bases in between. CDR3 bases: TGTGCCAGCAGAAGGACAGTGTATAGCAATCAGCCCCAGCATTTT. This translates into CASRRTVYSNQPQHF.

The gene calls are TRBV6-5 and TRBJ1-2, with 7 bases fitting TRBD1. CDR3 length equals 14 residues. Germline CDR1 is MNHEY and CDR2 is SVGAGI. V gave up 2 bases and J gave up 4 bases; unmatched junction bases: 4. CDR3 coding DNA: TGTGCCAGCAGTTACGACGCAGGGGGCTATGGCTACACCTTC. Translated, it gives CASSYDAGGYGYTF.

The gene calls are TRBV5-6 and TRBJ1-5, with D maybe TRBD1 (5 bases). The CDR3 length is 15 residues. Trimming left V 6 bases short and J 1 base short, with 14 bases between. Germline V gives CDR1 SGHDT, CDR2 YYEEEE. CDR3 in amino acids: CASTIGVGSNQPQHF. The CDR3 DNA reads as TGTGCCAGCACTATAGGGGTGGGGAGCAATCAGCCCCAGCATTTT.

The V and J genes are TRBV5-1 and TRBJ2-5; D is unclear. Germline V gene data show CDR1 as SGHRS and CDR2 as YFSETQ. The length of the CDR3 is 13 residues. V was pared by 2 bases and J by 1 base, with 6 bases between. The CDR3: CASSFNTQETQYF. Written as DNA, the CDR3 is TGCGCCAGCAGCTTTAATACCCAAGAGACCCAGTACTTC.

The J gene is TRBJ2-1, the V gene TRBV4-2, with D possibly matching TRBD2 (5 bases). This CDR3 is built from 12 residues. Germline V gene data show CDR1 as LGHNA and CDR2 as YNFKEQ. Trimming shortened V by 0 bases and J by 13 bases, and 10 bases separated the two germline ends. The CDR3 bases are TGTGCCAGCAGCCAAGAAGGAGGCGTCCAGTTCTTC. Its protein product is CASSQEGGVQFF.

The rearrangement links TRBV9 to TRBJ1-2, with D uncertain. CDR1 and CDR2 (germline): SGDLS, YYNGEE. The CDR3 has 14 residues. The ends were cut back, 0 bases at V and 2 bases at J, with 8 bases in the middle. As DNA, the CDR3 is TGTGCCAGCAGCGTAGGGTACGGAAACTATGGCTACACCTTC. Translated, it gives CASSVGYGNYGYTF.

Here the CDR3 reads CASSQVVVGLAGIFEQYV. As DNA, the CDR3 is TGCGCCAGCAGCCAAGTGGTAGTCGGACTAGCGGGGATTTTCGAGCAGTACGTC. The chain combines TRBV4-1 with TRBJ2-7; TRBD2 agrees at 12 bases. Germline trimming cut 1 base from V and 6 bases from J; bases unmatched to any gene: 13. Germline CDR1 is MGHRA and CDR2 is YSYEKL. CDR3 length: 18 residues.

The chain uses TRBV6-6 and TRBJ1-2; D might be TRBD1 (6 bases). This CDR3 has 12 amino acids. Germline V CDR1 and CDR2: MNHNY, SVGAGI (reference sequence). Trimming cost V 6 bases and J 8 bases, with 13 bases left between them. The CDR3 coding sequence is TGTGCCAGCAGGAACAGGGCGGGGGGCTACACCTTC. Encoded protein: CASRNRAGGYTF.

The J gene is TRBJ2-2, the V gene TRBV7-3, with D tentatively TRBD1 (5 bases). The CDR3 spans 14 residues. V lost 5 bases, J lost 7 bases, and 14 bases lay in between. Germline CDR1 reads SGHTA; CDR2 reads FQGTGA. In nucleotides, the CDR3 is TGTGCCAGCAGCCCCCAGTTGGGGCGCGGGGAGCTGTTTTTT. Residues: CASSPQLGRGELFF.